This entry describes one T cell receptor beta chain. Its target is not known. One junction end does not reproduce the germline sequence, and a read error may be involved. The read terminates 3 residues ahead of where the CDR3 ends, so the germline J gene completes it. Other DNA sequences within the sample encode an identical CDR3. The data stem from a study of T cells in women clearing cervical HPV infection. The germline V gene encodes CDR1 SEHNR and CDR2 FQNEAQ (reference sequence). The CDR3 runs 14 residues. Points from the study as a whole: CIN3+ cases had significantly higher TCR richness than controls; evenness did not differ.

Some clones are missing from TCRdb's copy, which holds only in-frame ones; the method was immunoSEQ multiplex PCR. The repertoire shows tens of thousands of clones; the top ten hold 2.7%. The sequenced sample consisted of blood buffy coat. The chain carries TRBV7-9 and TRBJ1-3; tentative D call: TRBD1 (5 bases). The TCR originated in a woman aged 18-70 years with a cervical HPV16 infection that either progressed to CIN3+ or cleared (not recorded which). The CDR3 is CASSAGTAGNTIYF. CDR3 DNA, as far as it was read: TGTGCCAGCAGTGCGGGGACGGCTGGAAACACT.